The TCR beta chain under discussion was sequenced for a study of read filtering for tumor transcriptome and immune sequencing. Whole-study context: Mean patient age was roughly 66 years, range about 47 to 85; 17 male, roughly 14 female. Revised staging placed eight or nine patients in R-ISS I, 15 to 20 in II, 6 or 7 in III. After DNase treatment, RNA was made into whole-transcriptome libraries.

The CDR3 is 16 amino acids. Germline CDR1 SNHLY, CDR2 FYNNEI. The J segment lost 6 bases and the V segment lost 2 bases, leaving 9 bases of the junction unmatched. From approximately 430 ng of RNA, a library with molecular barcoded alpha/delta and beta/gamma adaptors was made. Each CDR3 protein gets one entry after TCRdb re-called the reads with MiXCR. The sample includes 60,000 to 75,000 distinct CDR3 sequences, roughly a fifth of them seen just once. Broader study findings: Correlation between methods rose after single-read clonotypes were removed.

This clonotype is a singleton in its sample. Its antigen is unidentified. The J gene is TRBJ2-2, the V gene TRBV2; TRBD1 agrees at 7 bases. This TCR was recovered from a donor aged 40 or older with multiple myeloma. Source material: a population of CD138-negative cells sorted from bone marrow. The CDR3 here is CASSERQGPFSGELFF. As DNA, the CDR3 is TGTGCCAGCAGTGAAAGACAGGGCCCTTTCTCCGGGGAGCTGTTTTTT. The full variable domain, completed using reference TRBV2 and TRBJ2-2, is EPEVTQTPSHQVTQMGQEVILRCVPISNHLYFYWYRQILGQKVEFLVSFYNNEISEKSEIFDDQFSVERPDGSNFTLKIRSTKLEDSAMYFCASSERQGPFSGELFFGEGSRLTVL.